This T cell receptor (beta chain) emerged from a study of T cell clones after liver transplantation. Whole-study context: Three of eight recipients were HCV-positive; others had non-autoimmune, non-viral indications. Overall study findings and caveats: A larger donor-reactive than third-party decline suggested partial antigen-specific deletion. Graft donor-reactive T cells possibly entered the graft instead of undergoing deletion. Low donor cell numbers restricted donor-reactive repertoire measurement in a couple of subjects.

For this clone: The antigen remains undetermined.

CDR3 length: 14 amino acids. Germline assignment: CDR1 SGHRS and CDR2 YFSETQ. V trimming: 7 bases; J trimming: 4 bases; junction bases outside the gene matches: 6. This table comes from immunoSEQ multiplex PCR, and its TCRdb copy is limited to in-frame clones, with some not included. The sample records roughly 80,000 clones, over 80% being singletons. The chain is built from TRBV5-1 and TRBJ2-3; 10 bases match TRBD2. This specimen was CD4+ T cells from blood, taken roughly 3.5 years after liver transplant. The receptor comes from a human patient who received a liver transplant. Some T cells may arise from the graft donor. CDR3 nucleotide sequence: TGCGCCAGCTCGATAGCGGGAGGACCAGATACGCAGTATTTT. Translation: CASSIAGGPDTQYF.